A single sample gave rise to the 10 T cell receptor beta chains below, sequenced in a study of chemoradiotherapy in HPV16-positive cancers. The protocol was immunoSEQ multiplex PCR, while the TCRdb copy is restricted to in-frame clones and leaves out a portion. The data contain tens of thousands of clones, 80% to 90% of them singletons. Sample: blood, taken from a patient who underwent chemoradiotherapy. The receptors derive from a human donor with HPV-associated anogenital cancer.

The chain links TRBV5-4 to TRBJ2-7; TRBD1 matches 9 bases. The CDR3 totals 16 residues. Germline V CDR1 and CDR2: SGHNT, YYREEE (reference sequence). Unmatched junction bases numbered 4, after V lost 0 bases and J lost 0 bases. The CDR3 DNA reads TGTGCCAGCAGCTTGGGAGGGACAGGGCGCTCCTACGAGCAGTACTTC. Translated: CASSLGGTGRSYEQYF.

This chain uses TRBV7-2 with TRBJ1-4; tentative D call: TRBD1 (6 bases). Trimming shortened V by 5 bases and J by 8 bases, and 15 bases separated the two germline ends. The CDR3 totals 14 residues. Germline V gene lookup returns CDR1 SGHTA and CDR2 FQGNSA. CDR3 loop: CASSVTGGGEKLFF. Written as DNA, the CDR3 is TGTGCCAGCAGCGTGACAGGAGGTGGAGAAAAACTGTTTTTT.

CDR3 in DNA: TGCGCCAGCAGCCAAGATGGGCTCGAGGGTGGCTACACCTTC. Translating gives CASSQDGLEGGYTF. This chain connects TRBV4-1 to TRBJ1-2, with D unclear. From germline, CDR1 is MGHRA and CDR2 YSYEKL. This CDR3 comprises 14 residues. V was cut by 0 bases and J by 7 bases, with 12 bases left in between.

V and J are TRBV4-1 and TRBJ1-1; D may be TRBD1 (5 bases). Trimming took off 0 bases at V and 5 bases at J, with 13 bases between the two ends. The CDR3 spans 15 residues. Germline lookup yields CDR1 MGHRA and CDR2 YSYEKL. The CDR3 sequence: CASSQDMGGWTEAFF. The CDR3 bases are TGCGCCAGCAGCCAAGATATGGGGGGGTGGACTGAAGCTTTCTTT.

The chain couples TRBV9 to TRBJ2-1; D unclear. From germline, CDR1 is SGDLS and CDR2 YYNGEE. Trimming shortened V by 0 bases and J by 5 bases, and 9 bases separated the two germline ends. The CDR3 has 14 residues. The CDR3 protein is CASSVGQVNNEQFF. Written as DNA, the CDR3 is TGTGCCAGCAGCGTAGGCCAGGTGAACAATGAGCAGTTCTTC.

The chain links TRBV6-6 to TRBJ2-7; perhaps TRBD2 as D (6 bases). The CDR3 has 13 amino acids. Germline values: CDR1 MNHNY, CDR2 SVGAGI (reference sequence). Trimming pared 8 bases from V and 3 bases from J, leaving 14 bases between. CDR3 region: CASGPGEDYEQYF. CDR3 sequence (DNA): TGTGCCAGCGGTCCGGGGGAGGACTACGAGCAGTACTTC.

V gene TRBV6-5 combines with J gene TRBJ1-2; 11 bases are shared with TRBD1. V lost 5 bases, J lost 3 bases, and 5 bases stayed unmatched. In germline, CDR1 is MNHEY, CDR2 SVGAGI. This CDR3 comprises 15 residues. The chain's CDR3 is CASSPGTGGYYGYTF. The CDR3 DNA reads TGTGCCAGCAGTCCTGGGACAGGGGGGTACTATGGCTACACCTTC.

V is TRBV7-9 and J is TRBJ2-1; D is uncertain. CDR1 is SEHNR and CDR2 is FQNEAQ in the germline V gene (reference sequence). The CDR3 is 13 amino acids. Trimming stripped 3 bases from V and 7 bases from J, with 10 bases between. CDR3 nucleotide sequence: TGTGCCAGCAGCTTCCCCCTCGGTAATGAGCAGTTCTTC. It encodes CASSFPLGNEQFF.

The CDR3 DNA sequence: TGTGCCAGCAGTTTATCCGCCAAAAACATTCAGTACTTC. Translation gives CASSLSAKNIQYF. The V and J genes are TRBV27 and TRBJ2-4; no clear D gene. Trimming removed 0 bases at V and 1 base at J, with 1 base between. This CDR3 contains 13 residues. The V gene's germline CDR1 is MNHEY and CDR2 SMNVEV (reference sequence).

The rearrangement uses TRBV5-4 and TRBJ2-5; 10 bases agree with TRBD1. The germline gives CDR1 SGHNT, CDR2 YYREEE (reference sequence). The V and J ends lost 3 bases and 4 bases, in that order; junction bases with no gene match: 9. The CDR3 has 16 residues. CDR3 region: CASSSGQGKVGETQYF. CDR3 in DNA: TGTGCCAGCAGCTCGGGACAGGGGAAGGTGGGAGAGACCCAGTACTTC.